This T cell receptor beta chain was found in a study of blood T cell repertoires in COVID-19 (dated by TCRdb to the early 2020s). Notes on the research overall: Samples from collaborators originated in the United States, Italy and Spain and spanned both the acute and convalescent phases of COVID-19. Nearly every sample came with metadata listing a de-identified subject ID, COVID-19 status, age in years and sex. The samples were drawn from the first 160 participants of the ongoing ImmuneRACE study and from roughly 1,300 subjects provided by 6 global collaborators. A freely available public database, intended as a resource for researchers studying the immune response to SARS-CoV-2, is where the repertoires were released. Where available, HLA class I and class II types were taken from metadata supplied by the sample provider and were not determined by assay-based typing. Subjects who had been exposed to COVID-19, were actively infected with it, or had recovered from it provided the deeply sampled blood TCRbeta repertoires that made up the dataset. The prospective study material was composed of cDNA or gDNA derived from T cells, B-cell-depleted T cells, or PBMCs.

What the study reported, not specific to this receptor: How much clinical and demographic metadata was included differed by source and by participant, and the metadata was provided uncurated.

Collaborating institutions collected whole blood in K2EDTA tubes following their own protocols. For TCRbeta analysis, collaborator samples were shipped as frozen whole blood, as isolated PBMCs, or as DNA extracted from either sample type. The immunoSEQ Assay, a bias-controlled multiplex PCR, was used to amplify TCRbeta CDR3 regions from genomic DNA. As for the original processing: The number of nucleated cells in each sample was estimated from the amplification of reference gene primers within the assay. To quantify the absolute abundance of each unique TCRbeta CDR3 rearrangement, sequence reads were collapsed and filtered. For each sample, productive Simpson clonality was calculated as the square root of Simpson's diversity index over productive rearrangements. Sourced from immuneACCESS, this table was stored by TCRdb with only in-frame sequences that have V and J called. A share of the clones is absent; for the studies checked, an unresolved V gene accounts for under half, and the remainder has no known explanation. The V and J calls and the clone size are those of that table, but D and trimming were determined from the DNA. Here the sample has 200,000 to 300,000 clones; roughly 84% occur a single time. Less than 10% of the sample belongs to the ten largest clones.

Regarding this clone: No cognate antigen has been identified for it. No base quality values were provided; no much bigger clone lies one nucleotide off.

What was sequenced was peripheral blood. The clonotype was recovered from a human donor in a cohort sampled during active COVID-19.

The CDR3 reads as follows: CATGTANEKLFF. The sequenced DNA is TGTGCCACGGGGACAGCAAATGAAAAACTGTTTTTT. This receptor chain uses TRBV19 and TRBJ1-4, with TRBD1 matching 7 junction bases. CDR1 and CDR2 were assigned from the germline V gene (reference sequence) as LNHDA and SQIVND. Trimming leaves V shorter by 10 bases and J shorter by 5 bases, with the junction holding 4 bases beyond the gene matches. The CDR3 spans 12 residues, from the cysteine through the phenylalanine. Only CDR3 DNA remains: 36 bases, in frame from the first base.